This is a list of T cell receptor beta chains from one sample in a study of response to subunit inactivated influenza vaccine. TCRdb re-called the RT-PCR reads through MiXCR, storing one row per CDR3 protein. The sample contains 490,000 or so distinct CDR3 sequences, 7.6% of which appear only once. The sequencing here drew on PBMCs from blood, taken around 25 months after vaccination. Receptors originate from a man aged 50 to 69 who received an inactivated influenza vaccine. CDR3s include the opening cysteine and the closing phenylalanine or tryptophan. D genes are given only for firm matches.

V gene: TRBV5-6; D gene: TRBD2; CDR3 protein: CASSLGGTREQFF
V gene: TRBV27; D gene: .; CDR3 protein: CASSPRTFTGPSYEQYF
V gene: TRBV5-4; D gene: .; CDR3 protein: CASSLLQSSSYNEQFF
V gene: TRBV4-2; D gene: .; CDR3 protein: CASSQETEFEQYF
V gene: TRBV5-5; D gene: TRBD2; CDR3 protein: CASSYSGRAVADTQYF
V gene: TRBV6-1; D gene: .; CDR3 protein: CASSPSAGLGYTF
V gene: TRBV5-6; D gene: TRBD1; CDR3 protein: CASSPWTGGTDTQYF
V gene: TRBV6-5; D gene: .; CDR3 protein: CASSYSGGRGFGPEAFF
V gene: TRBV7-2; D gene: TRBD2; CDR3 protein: CASSLDSGSYSNTQYF
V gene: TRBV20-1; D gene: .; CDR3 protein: CSARDSKGLGTEAFF
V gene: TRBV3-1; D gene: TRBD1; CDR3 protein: CASSHRDSYNSPLHF
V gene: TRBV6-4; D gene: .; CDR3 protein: CASSDSARGSTDTQYF
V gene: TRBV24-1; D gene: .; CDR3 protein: CATRGTSWETEAFF
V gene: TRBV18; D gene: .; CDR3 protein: CASSNGALTDTQCF
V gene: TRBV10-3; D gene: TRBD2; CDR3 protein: CAINAGGSTDTQYF
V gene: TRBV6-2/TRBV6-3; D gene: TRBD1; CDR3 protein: CASSFGTAQPQHF
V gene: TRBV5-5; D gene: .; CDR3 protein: CASNKEGNDNSPLHF
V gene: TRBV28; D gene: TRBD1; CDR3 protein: CASSLSGRGREKLFF
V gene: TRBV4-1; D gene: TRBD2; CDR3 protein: CASSQSAGGPRAGELFF
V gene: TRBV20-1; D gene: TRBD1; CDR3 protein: CSAPGTGGSYNEQFF
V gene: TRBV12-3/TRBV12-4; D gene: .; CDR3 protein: CASGSTANTEAFF
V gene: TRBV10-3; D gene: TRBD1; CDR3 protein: CASAGQPNTEAFF
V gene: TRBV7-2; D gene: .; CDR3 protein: CASSLDSGSRTEAFF
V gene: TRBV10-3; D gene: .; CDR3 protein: CAISEYSGPNYGYTF
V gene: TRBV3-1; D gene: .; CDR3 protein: CASSQDPGGHQPQHF
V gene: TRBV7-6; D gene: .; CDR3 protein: CASSLAPQRTGNTIYF
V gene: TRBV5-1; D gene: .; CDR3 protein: CASSLQTAYNEQFF
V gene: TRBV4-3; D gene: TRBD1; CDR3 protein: CASSQERDRVPYEQYF
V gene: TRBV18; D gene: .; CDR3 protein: CASSPAGNEQYF
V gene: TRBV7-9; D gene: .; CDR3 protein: CASSPIANEKLFF
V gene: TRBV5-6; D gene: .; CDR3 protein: CASSYGLQGNQETQYF
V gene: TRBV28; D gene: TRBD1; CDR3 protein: CASRRQGAAGELFF
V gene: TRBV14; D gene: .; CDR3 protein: CASSQREQGEQFF
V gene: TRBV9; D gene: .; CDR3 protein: CASSPGEQRYTDTQYF
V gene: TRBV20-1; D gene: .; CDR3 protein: CSAQGNRDQETQYF
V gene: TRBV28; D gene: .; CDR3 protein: CASRPETDQETQYF
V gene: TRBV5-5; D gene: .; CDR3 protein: CASSLIGPGEQYF
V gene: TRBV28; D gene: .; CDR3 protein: CASRLRGRLEAFF
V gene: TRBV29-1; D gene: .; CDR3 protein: CSVEVGTPREQYF
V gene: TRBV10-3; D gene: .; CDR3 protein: CAISDPLRGDNYNEQFF
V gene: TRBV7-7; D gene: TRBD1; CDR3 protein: CASSLSVTGTNTGELFF
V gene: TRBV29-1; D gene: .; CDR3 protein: CSVGGRSYNEQFF
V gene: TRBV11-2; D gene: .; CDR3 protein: CASSANANNEQFF
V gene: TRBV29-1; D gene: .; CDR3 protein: CSVDRDGQAYEQYF
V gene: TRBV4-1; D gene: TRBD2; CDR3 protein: CASSQAGGTDTQYF
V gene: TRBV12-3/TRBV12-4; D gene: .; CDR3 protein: CASSPGSFSSGSTDTQYF
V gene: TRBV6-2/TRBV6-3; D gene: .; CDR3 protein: CASSYSPLGGLYNEQFF
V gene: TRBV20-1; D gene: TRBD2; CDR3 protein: CSATSGRDTQYF
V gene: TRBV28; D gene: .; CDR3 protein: CASRVGGANVLTF
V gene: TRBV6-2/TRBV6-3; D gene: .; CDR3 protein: CASRLPGAETQYF
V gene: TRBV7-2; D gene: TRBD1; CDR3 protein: CASSRGAGGVGSYGYTF
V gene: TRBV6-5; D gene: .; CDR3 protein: CASSYFLGADTQYF
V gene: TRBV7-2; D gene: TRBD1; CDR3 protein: CASSSPPGTGRTDTQYF
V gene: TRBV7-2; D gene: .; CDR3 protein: CASSQPPGSGETQYF
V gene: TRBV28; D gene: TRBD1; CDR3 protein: CASSSIQGYSPLHF
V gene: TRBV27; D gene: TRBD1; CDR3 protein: CASSPSGQASQETQYF
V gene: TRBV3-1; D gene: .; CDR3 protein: CASSQKQRSSYEQYF
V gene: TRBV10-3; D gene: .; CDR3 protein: CAIRVDSMNTEAFF
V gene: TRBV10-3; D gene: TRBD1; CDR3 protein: CAIRPGTGPFGNEQYF